The 24 T cell receptor beta chains presented below share a single source sample, sequenced in a study of cytomegalovirus exposure and HLA in healthy donors. Some clones are missing from TCRdb's copy, which holds only in-frame ones; the method was immunoSEQ multiplex PCR. Among tens of thousands of clones listed, approximately 94% were seen once. The sample consisted of PBMCs. These receptors were obtained from a man aged 18 to 30 in good health and CMV-seropositive.

The chain links TRBV14 to TRBJ2-7; D remains unclear. The V end was cut by 4 bases, the J end by 0 bases, with 7 bases between. CDR1 and CDR2 from the germline V gene are SGHDN and FVKESK. The CDR3 has 13 amino acids. In DNA form, the CDR3 reads TGTGCCAGCAGCCTCCTCAGCTCCTACGAGCAGTACTTC. This encodes CASSLLSSYEQYF.

This chain links TRBV9 with TRBJ2-5; 10 bases fit TRBD2. V gave up 3 bases and J gave up 3 bases; unmatched junction bases: 5. CDR3 size: 15 residues. Germline-derived CDR1 and CDR2 are SGDLS and YYNGEE. In DNA form, the CDR3 reads TGTGCCAGCAGCGCGATAGCGGGGGGTGAAGAGACCCAGTACTTC. Amino acids: CASSAIAGGEETQYF.

This clone was detected only once. V gene TRBV27 combines with J gene TRBJ2-7; 9 bases match TRBD1. CDR1 MNHEY and CDR2 SMNVEV come from the germline V gene (reference sequence). The CDR3 is 18 residues long. V lost 0 bases to trimming and J lost 2 bases; unmatched junction nucleotides: 11. CDR3 DNA sequence: TGTGCCAGCAGTTTATCGCCTAACGAGGGGACAGGGACCTACGAGCAGTACTTC. It translates to CASSLSPNEGTGTYEQYF.

This chain links TRBV2 with TRBJ2-5, with D perhaps matching TRBD2 (6 bases). The V end lost 5 bases, the J end lost 1 base, and 11 bases lay between the germline ends. Germline values: CDR1 SNHLY, CDR2 FYNNEI. The CDR3 has 14 amino acids. The CDR3: CASSPGSPQETQYF. The DNA of the CDR3 is TGTGCCAGCAGTCCCGGGAGTCCCCAAGAGACCCAGTACTTC.

In DNA, the CDR3 is TGTGCCAGCAGCTCGACAGGACAGGCCAATCAGCCCCAGCATTTT. Amino acids: CASSSTGQANQPQHF. V gene TRBV11-2 combines with J gene TRBJ1-5, with 7 positions matching TRBD1. V lost 4 bases to trimming and J lost 3 bases; unmatched junction nucleotides: 6. This CDR3 is built from 15 residues. Per the germline V gene, CDR1 is SGHAT and CDR2 is FQNNGV.

J is TRBJ2-1 and V is TRBV30; possible D gene TRBD2, 6 bases. Trimming took off 1 base at V and 0 bases at J, with 13 bases between the two ends. Germline V lookup: CDR1 GTSNPN, CDR2 SVGIG (reference sequence). The CDR3 totals 16 residues. DNA of the CDR3: TGTGCCTGGAGTGGTGGACTACTCAGCTCCTACAATGAGCAGTTCTTC. It translates to CAWSGGLLSSYNEQFF.

This clone was seen a single time. The CDR3 bases are TGTGCCAGCAGCTACTACTACAGGGGTAACACCGGGGAGCTGTTTTTT. It is translated as CASSYYYRGNTGELFF. The rearrangement joins TRBV5-6 to TRBJ2-2, with 7 bases fitting TRBD1. Germline V gene data show CDR1 as SGHDT and CDR2 as YYEEEE. CDR3 length: 16 amino acids. The V and J ends lost 3 bases and 2 bases, in that order; junction bases with no gene match: 7.

The V call is TRBV5-6, the J call TRBJ1-4; TRBD1 matches at 11 bases. The germline V gene encodes CDR1 SGHDT and CDR2 YYEEEE. This CDR3 has 15 residues. V shed 2 bases, J shed 7 bases, and the junction held 4 bases outside the gene matches. CDR3 loop: CASSLRTGGPEKLFF. For the CDR3, the DNA is TGTGCCAGCAGCTTACGGACAGGGGGCCCTGAAAAACTGTTTTTT.

V gene TRBV5-1 combines with J gene TRBJ2-2, with D possibly being TRBD1 (6 bases). In germline, CDR1 is SGHRS, CDR2 YFSETQ. The CDR3 length is 15 residues. V was trimmed by 2 bases and J by 1 base, leaving 9 bases between them. CDR3 sequence (DNA): TGCGCCAGCAGCTTTAGACAGGAGAACACCGGGGAGCTGTTTTTT. The encoded protein is CASSFRQENTGELFF.

The rearrangement joins TRBV7-2 to TRBJ2-5; TRBD2 agrees at 12 bases. The CDR3 spans 15 residues. Trimming at V came to 3 bases and at J to 3 bases, leaving 2 bases not matched to a gene. Germline V gene lookup returns CDR1 SGHTA and CDR2 FQGNSA. As DNA, the CDR3 is TGTGCCAGCAGCTTGACTAGCGGGAGAGAAGAGACCCAGTACTTC. It codes for CASSLTSGREETQYF.

V and J are TRBV9 and TRBJ2-7, with 9 bases fitting TRBD1. V trimming: 0 bases; J trimming: 3 bases; junction bases outside the gene matches: 13. Per the germline V gene, CDR1 is SGDLS and CDR2 is YYNGEE. This CDR3 has 18 residues. The CDR3 sequence is CASSVGGRGGTGIYEQYF. The CDR3 DNA reads TGTGCCAGCAGCGTAGGAGGACGGGGCGGGACAGGGATCTACGAGCAGTACTTC.

The chain links TRBV4-2 to TRBJ2-2; 11 bases line up with TRBD2. CDR1 and CDR2 (germline): LGHNA, YNFKEQ. After removal of 0 bases from V and 3 bases from J, the junction contained 6 bases not matched to a gene. This CDR3 contains 18 residues. CDR3 residues: CASSQDSIAGGDTGELFF. CDR3 coding DNA: TGTGCCAGCAGCCAAGATTCGATAGCGGGGGGGGACACCGGGGAGCTGTTTTTT.

The J gene is TRBJ1-1, the V gene TRBV20-1, with D maybe TRBD1 (5 bases). Germline CDR1 and CDR2: DFQATT and SNEGSKA (reference sequence). The CDR3 is made up of 11 amino acids. The CDR3 is CRGDLNTEAFF. CDR3 sequence (DNA): TGCAGAGGGGATCTGAACACTGAAGCTTTCTTT.

This clone was counted a few times. This chain joins TRBV9 and TRBJ2-3; 10 bases agree with TRBD1. Germline CDR1 and CDR2: SGDLS and YYNGEE. The CDR3 is 15 residues long. With V trimmed by 4 bases and J by 5 bases, 7 bases remained unmatched. Here the CDR3 reads CASSTGQGEVDTQYF. Written as DNA, the CDR3 is TGTGCCAGCAGCACCGGACAGGGGGAGGTAGATACGCAGTATTTT. Using reference TRBV9 and TRBJ2-3 for the parts outside the CDR3, the full variable domain is DSGVTQTPKHLITATGQRVTLRCSPRSGDLSVYWYQQSLDQGLQFLIQYYNGEERAKGNILERFSAQQFPDLHSELNLSSLELGDSALYFCASSTGQGEVDTQYFGPGTRLTVL.

This chain uses TRBV11-3 with TRBJ2-5; D possibly corresponds to TRBD1 (6 bases). Germline V gives CDR1 SGHNT, CDR2 YENEEA. Trimming removed 7 bases at V and 0 bases at J, with 12 bases between. The CDR3 runs to 14 residues. The CDR3 DNA follows: TGTGCCAGCACCATTACAGGGAACCAAGAGACCCAGTACTTC. Residues: CASTITGNQETQYF. Based on the CDR3 plus reference TRBV11-3 and TRBJ2-5, the full variable domain is EAGVVQSPRYKIIEKKQPVAFWCNPISGHNTLYWYLQNLGQGPELLIRYENEEAVDDSQLPKDRFSAERLKGVDSTLKIQPAELGDSAVYLCASTITGNQETQYFGPGTRLLVL.

This rearrangement joins TRBV2 to TRBJ1-1, with TRBD1 matching over 7 bases. From germline, CDR1 is SNHLY and CDR2 FYNNEI. V was pared by 7 bases and J by 4 bases, with 6 bases of the junction left unmatched. The CDR3 is 13 residues long. For the CDR3, the DNA is TGTGCCAGCACCTCCGGGACAGTCACTGAAGCTTTCTTT. It is translated as CASTSGTVTEAFF.

The chain recombines TRBV28 with TRBJ2-1; the match to TRBD2 covers 7 bases. The CDR3 is 14 amino acids. The V gene end was trimmed by 5 bases and the J gene end by 6 bases; junction bases not matched to a gene: 7. Germline values: CDR1 MDHEN, CDR2 SYDVKM. The CDR3 loop reads CASSPRGRGNEQFF. DNA of the CDR3: TGTGCCAGCAGTCCCCGTGGGAGGGGCAATGAGCAGTTCTTC.

This clone was seen at least ten times. V is TRBV25-1 and J is TRBJ2-6, with D perhaps TRBD1 (5 bases). The CDR3 is 15 amino acids. The V end was cut by 6 bases, the J end by 0 bases, with 9 bases between. The V gene's germline CDR1 is MGHDK and CDR2 SYGVNS. The chain's CDR3 is CASSDRSSGANVLTF. The CDR3, as DNA: TGTGCCAGCAGCGACAGAAGCTCTGGGGCCAACGTCCTGACTTTC.

V usage is TRBV7-9 and J usage is TRBJ2-1; 7 bases fit TRBD2. Losses at the gene ends were 1 base for V and 2 bases for J; bases not matched to a gene: 8. Looked up from germline, CDR1 is SEHNR and CDR2 is FQNEAQ (reference sequence). This CDR3 comprises 17 residues. The CDR3 sequence: CASSLVGGGRAYNEQFF. The CDR3 DNA sequence: TGTGCCAGCAGCTTAGTAGGTGGTGGGAGGGCCTACAATGAGCAGTTCTTC.

The genes are TRBV4-2 and TRBJ1-1, with a weak D call TRBD1 (5 bases). The CDR3 has 13 amino acids. Trimming cost V 3 bases and J 3 bases, with 8 bases left between them. Germline V gene lookup returns CDR1 LGHNA and CDR2 YNFKEQ. Here the CDR3 DNA reads TGTGCCAGCAGCCAGGCAGGGTACACTGAAGCTTTCTTT. As protein: CASSQAGYTEAFF.

J is TRBJ2-7 and V is TRBV28; possibly TRBD2 for D (7 bases). In germline, CDR1 is MDHEN, CDR2 SYDVKM. The length of the CDR3 is 13 residues. V gave up 6 bases and J gave up 2 bases, with 11 bases separating them. The CDR3: CASREGGTYEQYF. The CDR3 DNA follows: TGTGCCAGCAGGGAGGGGGGGACCTACGAGCAGTACTTC.

CDR3 DNA: TGTGCCAGCAGCTTGCAGGGTTTAGAGACCCAGTACTTC. Translating it yields CASSLQGLETQYF. V and J are TRBV7-9 and TRBJ2-5, with D possibly matching TRBD1 (5 bases). In germline, CDR1 is SEHNR, CDR2 FQNEAQ (reference sequence). The CDR3 has 13 amino acids. V was cut by 3 bases and J by 4 bases, with 9 bases left in between.

The chain joins TRBV5-1 to TRBJ2-5, with 8 bases matching TRBD1. J was trimmed by 5 bases and V by 1 base; bases with no gene match: 4. Germline V gene sequence: CDR1 SGHRS, CDR2 YFSETQ. There are 14 residues in the CDR3. The CDR3 spells CASSLRSGGETQYF. The CDR3 DNA reads TGCGCCAGCAGCTTGCGTTCAGGGGGCGAGACCCAGTACTTC.

As DNA, the CDR3 is TGTGCCTGGGTCATAAGGCGGGGCGGAGGCACAGATACGCAGTATTTT. Amino acid sequence: CAWVIRRGGGTDTQYF. This rearrangement joins TRBV30 to TRBJ2-3, with D maybe TRBD2 (6 bases). V lost 5 bases to trimming and J lost 1 base, with 19 bases between them. The germline CDR1 and CDR2 sequences are GTSNPN and SVGIG (reference sequence). The CDR3 has 16 amino acids.